A single sample gave rise to the 29 T cell receptor beta chains below, sequenced in a study of blood T cell repertoires in COVID-19. Using immunoSEQ multiplex PCR, the repertoire was profiled, and TCRdb retains in-frame clones only, with some absent. This sample has 220,000 or so clones, with roughly 80% found just once. The material sequenced was peripheral blood. The receptors come from a woman aged 60-75 years who had recovered from COVID-19.

V and J are TRBV14 and TRBJ2-3; 8 nucleotides match TRBD2. The CDR3 spans 17 residues. Germline V gives CDR1 SGHDN, CDR2 FVKESK. After removal of 2 bases from V and 4 bases from J, the junction contained 11 bases not matched to a gene. The CDR3 DNA reads TGTGCCAGCAGCCAACCCACCGGGACTAGGCCCCCAGATACGCAGTATTTT. Protein product: CASSQPTGTRPPDTQYF.

V usage is TRBV6-5 and J usage is TRBJ1-3; 7 bases align to TRBD1. V was pared by 6 bases and J by 9 bases, with 14 bases of the junction left unmatched. Germline CDR1 MNHEY, CDR2 SVGAGI. This CDR3 spans 15 amino acids. The CDR3, as DNA: TGTGCCAGCAGGCGCGCCGGGACAGAGGGTGTCACCATATATTTT. Amino acid sequence: CASRRAGTEGVTIYF.

The rearrangement links TRBV7-2 to TRBJ1-1; tentative D call: TRBD1 (6 bases). The CDR3 totals 15 residues. The germline V gene has CDR1 SGHTA and CDR2 FQGNSA. The germline V and J ends were trimmed by 7 bases and 3 bases, with 18 bases remaining between them. In nucleotides, the CDR3 is TGTGCCAGCACCTTCCGCGGGGGCCGAGACACTGAAGCTTTCTTT. Its translation is CASTFRGGRDTEAFF. Complete variable domain (other parts from reference TRBV7-2 and TRBJ1-1): GAGVSQSPSNKVTEKGKDVELRCDPISGHTALYWYRQSLGQGLEFLIYFQGNSAPDKSGLPSDRFSAERTGGSVSTLTIQRTQQEDSAVYLCASTFRGGRDTEAFFGQGTRLTVV.

DNA for the CDR3: TGCGCCAGCAGCTTGGTTAGGGGGCCATCTAGCACAGATACGCAGTATTTT. Its protein product is CASSLVRGPSSTDTQYF. The rearrangement joins TRBV5-1 to TRBJ2-3; 7 nucleotides line up with TRBD1. CDR3 size: 17 residues. V gave up 0 bases and J gave up 0 bases; unmatched junction bases: 7. In germline, CDR1 is SGHRS, CDR2 YFSETQ.

The rearrangement links TRBV27 to TRBJ1-6; 7 positions match TRBD1. The germline V gene has CDR1 MNHEY and CDR2 SMNVEV (reference sequence). The CDR3 length is 16 residues. V trimming: 1 base; J trimming: 10 bases; junction bases outside the gene matches: 10. The DNA of the CDR3 is TGTGCCAGCAGTTTATTCGTGGGCAGGGGGGAGTCACCCCTCCACTTT. Its protein product is CASSLFVGRGESPLHF.

J is TRBJ1-2 and V is TRBV20-1; D unresolved. V lost 3 bases, J lost 6 bases, and 8 bases lay in between. The CDR3 has 11 amino acids. CDR1 is DFQATT and CDR2 is SNEGSKA in the germline V gene (reference sequence). The DNA of the CDR3 is TGCAGTGCTAGTAAAGCGGATGGCTACACCTTC. Translating gives CSASKADGYTF.

The V call is TRBV7-9, the J call TRBJ2-1; 8 bases align to TRBD2. CDR3 length equals 19 residues. CDR1 is SEHNR and CDR2 is FQNEAQ in the germline V gene (reference sequence). V was clipped by 5 bases and J by 2 bases; unmatched bases: 17. The CDR3 region is CASSAPPPAGGPTYNEQFF. DNA of the CDR3: TGTGCCAGCAGCGCACCCCCTCCGGCGGGGGGCCCCACCTACAATGAGCAGTTCTTC.

The chain links TRBV19 to TRBJ1-4, with D unresolved. V was trimmed by 5 bases and J by 5 bases, leaving 15 bases between them. This CDR3 has 15 residues. Germline V gives CDR1 LNHDA, CDR2 SQIVND (reference sequence). For the CDR3, the DNA is TGTGCCAGTAGTCCCATGGGCAAGCCGAATGAAAAACTGTTTTTT. Translated, it gives CASSPMGKPNEKLFF.

This clone was detected only once. The chain joins TRBV5-1 to TRBJ2-7; TRBD1 matches 12 bases. The trim removed 4 bases at V and 2 bases at J, leaving 10 bases unmatched. The V gene's germline CDR1 is SGHRS and CDR2 YFSETQ. This CDR3 comprises 17 residues. Here the CDR3 reads CASSGGTGGPKTYEQYF. CDR3 DNA sequence: TGCGCCAGCAGCGGCGGGACAGGGGGCCCCAAGACCTACGAGCAGTACTTC.

This clone was seen a single time. The CDR3 sequence is CASSSNQLAGGYEQYF. The DNA for the CDR3 is TGTGCCAGCAGCTCAAACCAACTAGCGGGGGGCTACGAGCAGTACTTC. The V gene is TRBV7-6, the J gene TRBJ2-7, with TRBD2 matching 12 bases. Germline CDR1 SGHVS, CDR2 FNYEAQ. The CDR3 spans 16 residues. Trimming at V came to 4 bases and at J to 3 bases, leaving 7 bases not matched to a gene.

The chain is built from TRBV30 and TRBJ1-4; 9 bases fit TRBD1. Losses at the gene ends were 3 bases for V and 1 base for J; bases not matched to a gene: 12. The CDR3 loop spans 18 amino acids. The germline CDR1 and CDR2 sequences are GTSNPN and SVGIG (reference sequence). CDR3 amino acids: CAWSGRTGAGGTNEKLFF. CDR3 coding DNA: TGTGCCTGGAGCGGCAGGACAGGGGCGGGGGGAACTAATGAAAAACTGTTTTTT. Drawing the rest from reference TRBV30 and TRBJ1-4, the complete variable domain is SQTIHQWPATLVQPVGSPLSLECTVEGTSNPNLYWYRQAAGRGLQLLFYSVGIGQISSEVPQNLSASRPQDRQFILSSKKLLLSDSGFYLCAWSGRTGAGGTNEKLFFGSGTQLSVL.

V and J are TRBV12-3 or TRBV12-4 and TRBJ1-5; TRBD1 might be the D (5 bases). The CDR3 spans 13 residues. The ends were cut back, 6 bases at V and 6 bases at J, with 12 bases in the middle. Here the CDR3 reads CASSPDRFQPQHF. The CDR3 DNA reads as TGTGCCAGCAGCCCAGACAGATTTCAGCCCCAGCATTTT.

V usage is TRBV9 and J usage is TRBJ1-1; D possibly corresponds to TRBD1 (5 bases). This CDR3 is 14 amino acids long. Germline values: CDR1 SGDLS, CDR2 YYNGEE. Trimming took off 4 bases at V and 0 bases at J, with 10 bases between the two ends. The CDR3, as DNA: TGTGCCAGCAGCCGGACAATTATGAACACTGAAGCTTTCTTT. Residues: CASSRTIMNTEAFF.

The chain uses TRBV6-4 and TRBJ2-2, with 12 bases lining up with TRBD2. The length of the CDR3 is 19 residues. The germline V gene has CDR1 MRHNA and CDR2 SNTAGT. The junction had 6 bases not matched to a gene; V was cut back by 0 bases and J by 1 base. The CDR3 sequence: CASSDSASGGARNTGELFF. The CDR3 DNA sequence: TGTGCCAGCAGTGACTCGGCTAGCGGGGGGGCCAGGAACACCGGGGAGCTGTTTTTT.

The chain recombines TRBV25-1 with TRBJ1-3, with 8 bases lining up with TRBD1. Trimming removed 0 bases from V and 8 bases from J; junction bases left unmatched: 6. The CDR3 contains 15 residues. CDR1 and CDR2 from the germline V gene are MGHDK and SYGVNS. This chain's CDR3 is CASSEYGQGADTIYF. DNA for the CDR3: TGTGCCAGCAGTGAATATGGACAGGGTGCGGACACCATATATTTT.

This chain uses TRBV6-4 with TRBJ2-5; D is undetermined. The CDR3 is made up of 13 amino acids. The V gene lost 0 bases and the J gene lost 2 bases, with 4 bases spanning the gap. Germline values: CDR1 MRHNA, CDR2 SNTAGT. The CDR3: CASSDSLQETQYF. CDR3 DNA: TGTGCCAGCAGTGACTCTCTACAAGAGACCCAGTACTTC.

This clone was seen a single time. The chain joins TRBV27 to TRBJ1-2; the match to TRBD1 covers 8 bases. V dropped 5 bases and J dropped 4; count of bases not matched to a gene: 6. Germline values: CDR1 MNHEY, CDR2 SMNVEV (reference sequence). The CDR3 is 14 amino acids. CDR3 sequence (DNA): TGTGCCAGCAGTCCAAGGACAGGGATCTATGGCTACACCTTC. Translation gives CASSPRTGIYGYTF.

The chain has TRBV6-2 or TRBV6-3 and TRBJ2-1, with TRBD2 matching 7 bases. The V gene end was trimmed by 5 bases and the J gene end by 0 bases; junction bases not matched to a gene: 4. CDR3 length equals 15 residues. From germline, CDR1 is MNHEY and CDR2 SVGEGT. The DNA of the CDR3 is TGTGCCAGCAGTACTAGCGAGAGCTCCTACAATGAGCAGTTCTTC. Translating gives CASSTSESSYNEQFF.

The J gene is TRBJ1-2, the V gene TRBV7-2, with D tentatively TRBD1 (6 bases). The CDR3 sequence is 14 residues long. Trimming removed 6 bases at V and 6 bases at J, with 17 bases between. Germline assignment: CDR1 SGHTA and CDR2 FQGNSA. The CDR3 nucleotides are TGTGCCAGCAGTCCAGGTGGGGGGGCTGATGGCTACACCTTC. Its protein is CASSPGGGADGYTF.

In this sample, this clone turned up once. The CDR3 DNA is TGTGCCAGCAGTCGCCCTAGCGGGGGGGCACGGGAGCAGTTCTTC. It specifies CASSRPSGGAREQFF. The rearrangement links TRBV28 to TRBJ2-1; 12 nucleotides agree with TRBD2. V lost 5 bases and J lost 10; bases outside the gene matches: 9. Germline CDR1 reads MDHEN; CDR2 reads SYDVKM. The CDR3 contains 15 residues.

The gene calls are TRBV6-2 or TRBV6-3 and TRBJ2-7, with D unresolved. This CDR3 is built from 11 residues. Germline V gives CDR1 MNHEY, CDR2 SVGEGT. Trimming removed 4 bases at V and 5 bases at J, with 6 bases between. The CDR3 DNA is TGTGCCAGCAGTTTGTTCGACGAGCAGTACTTC. Amino acid sequence: CASSLFDEQYF.

The chain recombines TRBV9 with TRBJ1-2; D is unclear. CDR1 is SGDLS and CDR2 is YYNGEE in the germline V gene. V gave up 0 bases and J gave up 8 bases, with 14 bases separating them. The CDR3 has 14 residues. The DNA of the CDR3 is TGTGCCAGCAGCGTAGTCCCCAGCGTAACGGGCTACACCTTC. Its protein product is CASSVVPSVTGYTF.

The genes are TRBV2 and TRBJ1-3; TRBD1 might be the D (6 bases). Deletions cut 5 bases from V and 4 bases from J, with 9 bases between. Germline values: CDR1 SNHLY, CDR2 FYNNEI. The CDR3 extends over 13 amino acids. The CDR3 region is CASSTGSGNTIYF. In DNA form, the CDR3 reads TGTGCCAGCAGTACAGGGTCAGGAAACACCATATATTTT.

The rearrangement links TRBV6-2 or TRBV6-3 to TRBJ2-7, with 11 bases identical to TRBD1. The germline V gene has CDR1 MNHEY and CDR2 SVGEGT. This CDR3 region has 16 residues. With V trimmed by 0 bases and J by 5 bases, 6 bases remained unmatched. CDR3 sequence: CASSYSNPGQGDEQYF. DNA of the CDR3: TGTGCCAGCAGTTACTCAAATCCGGGACAGGGGGACGAGCAGTACTTC.

For this clone: Other nucleotide sequences from this sample produce the same CDR3. The rearrangement joins TRBV6-1 to TRBJ1-6; 8 bases agree with TRBD1. Per the germline V gene, CDR1 is MNHNS and CDR2 is SASEGT. The CDR3 loop spans 17 amino acids. V was pared by 0 bases and J by 7 bases, with 8 bases of the junction left unmatched. The chain's CDR3 is CASSEAPSTGVNSPLHF. CDR3 DNA sequence: TGTGCCAGCAGTGAAGCGCCATCGACAGGGGTGAATTCACCCCTCCACTTT.

The chain combines TRBV7-6 with TRBJ2-3; TRBD2 matches at 7 bases. Germline V CDR1 and CDR2: SGHVS, FNYEAQ. J gave up 3 bases and V 5 bases, and 8 bases lay outside the gene matches. The CDR3 runs to 15 residues. Written as DNA, the CDR3 is TGTGCCAGCAGCCAGGGCGGGGGTGCTACAGATACGCAGTATTTT. The encoded protein is CASSQGGGATDTQYF.

CDR3 amino acids: CATTPGQINEKLFF. Here the CDR3 DNA reads TGTGCCACTACCCCGGGACAGATTAATGAAAAACTGTTTTTT. The J gene is TRBJ1-4, the V gene TRBV19, with 7 bases lining up with TRBD1. Germline V CDR1 and CDR2: LNHDA, SQIVND (reference sequence). The CDR3 consists of 14 residues. The V gene end was trimmed by 10 bases and the J gene end by 4 bases; junction bases not matched to a gene: 9.

This clone was detected once. The gene calls are TRBV12-3 or TRBV12-4 and TRBJ2-3; tentative D call: TRBD1 (5 bases). V shed 8 bases and J shed 5 bases, with 11 bases lying between them. The CDR3 runs to 12 residues. The CDR3 sequence: CASGQGRDTQYF. The CDR3 region has the DNA TGTGCCAGCGGACAAGGGCGAGATACGCAGTATTTT.

CDR3 loop: CASSPSSDSGYEQYF. The CDR3 region has the DNA TGTGCCAGCAGTCCGTCTAGCGACTCGGGTTACGAGCAGTACTTC. The chain links TRBV27 to TRBJ2-7; D perhaps matches TRBD2 (6 bases). This CDR3 is 15 amino acids long. The germline CDR1 and CDR2 sequences are MNHEY and SMNVEV (reference sequence). With 5 bases removed from V and 4 bases from J, the gap between germline ends came to 18 bases.